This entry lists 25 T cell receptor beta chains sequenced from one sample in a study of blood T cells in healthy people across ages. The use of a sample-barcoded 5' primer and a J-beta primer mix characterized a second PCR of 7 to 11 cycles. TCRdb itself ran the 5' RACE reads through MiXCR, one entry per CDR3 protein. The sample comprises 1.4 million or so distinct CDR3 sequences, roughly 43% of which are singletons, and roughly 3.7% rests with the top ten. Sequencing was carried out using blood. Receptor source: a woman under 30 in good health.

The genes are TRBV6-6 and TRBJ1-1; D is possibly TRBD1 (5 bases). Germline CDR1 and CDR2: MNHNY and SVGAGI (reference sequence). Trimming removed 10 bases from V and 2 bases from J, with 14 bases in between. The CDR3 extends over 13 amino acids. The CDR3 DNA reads TGTGCCACCGCGACAGATCTTAACACTGAAGCTTTCTTT. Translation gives CATATDLNTEAFF.

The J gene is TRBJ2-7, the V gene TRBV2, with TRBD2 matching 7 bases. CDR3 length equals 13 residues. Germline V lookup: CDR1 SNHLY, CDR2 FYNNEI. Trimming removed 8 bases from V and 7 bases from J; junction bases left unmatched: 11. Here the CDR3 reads CASSWGGGNEQYF. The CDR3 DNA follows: TGTGCCAGCTCTTGGGGCGGGGGAAATGAGCAGTACTTC.

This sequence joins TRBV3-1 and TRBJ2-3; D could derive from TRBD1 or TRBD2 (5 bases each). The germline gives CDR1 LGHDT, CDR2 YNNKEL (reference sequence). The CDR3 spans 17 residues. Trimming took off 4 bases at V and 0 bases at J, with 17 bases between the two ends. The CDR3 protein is CASSPRGGTISTDTQYF. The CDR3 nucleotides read TGTGCCAGCAGCCCGAGGGGCGGAACCATAAGCACAGATACGCAGTATTTT.

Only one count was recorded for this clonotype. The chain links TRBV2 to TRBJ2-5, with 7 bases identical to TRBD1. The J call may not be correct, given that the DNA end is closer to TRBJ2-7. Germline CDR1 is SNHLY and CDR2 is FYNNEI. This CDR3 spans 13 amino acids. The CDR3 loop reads CASRTGPNNEQYF. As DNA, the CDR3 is TGTGCCAGCAGGACAGGGCCTAACAACGAGCAGTACTTC.

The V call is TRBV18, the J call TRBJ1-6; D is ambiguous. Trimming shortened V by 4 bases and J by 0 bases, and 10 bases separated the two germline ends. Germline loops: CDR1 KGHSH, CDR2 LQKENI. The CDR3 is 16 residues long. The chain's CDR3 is CASSLSSSSYNSPLHF. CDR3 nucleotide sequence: TGTGCCAGCTCACTGTCATCGAGCTCCTATAATTCACCCCTCCACTTT.

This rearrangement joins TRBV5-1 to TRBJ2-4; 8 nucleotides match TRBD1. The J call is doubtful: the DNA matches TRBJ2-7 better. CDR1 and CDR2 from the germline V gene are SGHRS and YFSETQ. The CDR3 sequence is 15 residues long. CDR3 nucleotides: TGCGCCAGCAGCCCCGGAGGGACAGGCCAATACGAGCAGTACTTC. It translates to CASSPGGTGQYEQYF.

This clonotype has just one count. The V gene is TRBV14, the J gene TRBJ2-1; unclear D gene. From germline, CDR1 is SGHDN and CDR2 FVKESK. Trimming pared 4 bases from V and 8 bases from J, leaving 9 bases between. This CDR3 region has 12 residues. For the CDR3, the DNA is TGTGCCAGCAGCCGTTGGAGCGATGAGCAGTTCTTC. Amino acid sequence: CASSRWSDEQFF.

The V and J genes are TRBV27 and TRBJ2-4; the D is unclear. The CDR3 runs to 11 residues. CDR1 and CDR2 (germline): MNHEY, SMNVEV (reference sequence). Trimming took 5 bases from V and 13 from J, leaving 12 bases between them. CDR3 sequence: CASSPPKKQYF. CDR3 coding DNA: TGTGCCAGCAGTCCCCCCAAGAAGCAGTACTTC.

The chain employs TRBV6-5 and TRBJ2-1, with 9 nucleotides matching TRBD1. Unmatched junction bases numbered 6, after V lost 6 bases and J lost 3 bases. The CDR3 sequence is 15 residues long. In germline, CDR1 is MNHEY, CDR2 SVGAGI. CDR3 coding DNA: TGTGCCAGCAGACGAAGGACAGGGGACTACAATGAGCAGTTCTTC. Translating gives CASRRRTGDYNEQFF.

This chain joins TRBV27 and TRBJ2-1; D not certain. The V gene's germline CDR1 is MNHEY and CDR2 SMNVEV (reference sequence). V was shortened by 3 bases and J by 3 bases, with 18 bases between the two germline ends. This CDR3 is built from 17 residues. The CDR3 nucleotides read TGTGCCAGCAGTTTGACCCCGCTGGTTTCGGGCTACAATGAGCAGTTCTTC. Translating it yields CASSLTPLVSGYNEQFF.

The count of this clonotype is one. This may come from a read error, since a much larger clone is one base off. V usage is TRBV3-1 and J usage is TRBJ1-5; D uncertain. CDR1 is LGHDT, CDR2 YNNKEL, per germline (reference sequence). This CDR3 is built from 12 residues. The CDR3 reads CASSQGDQPKHF. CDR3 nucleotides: TGTGCCAGCAGCCAAGGAGATCAGCCCAAGCATTTT.

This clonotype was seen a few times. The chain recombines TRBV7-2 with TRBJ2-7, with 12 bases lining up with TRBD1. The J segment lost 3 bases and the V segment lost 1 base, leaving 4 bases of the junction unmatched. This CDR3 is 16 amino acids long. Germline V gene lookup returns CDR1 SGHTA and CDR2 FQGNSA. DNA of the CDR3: TGTGCCAGCAGCTTAGAAGGGACAGGGGGCTTCTACGAGCAGTACTTC. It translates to CASSLEGTGGFYEQYF.

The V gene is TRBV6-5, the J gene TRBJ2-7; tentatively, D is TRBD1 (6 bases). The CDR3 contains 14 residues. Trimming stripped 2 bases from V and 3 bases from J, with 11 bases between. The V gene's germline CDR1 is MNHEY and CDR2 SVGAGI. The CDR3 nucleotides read TGTGCCAGCAGTTACCCAGGGGCTGACTACGAGCAGTACTTC. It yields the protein CASSYPGADYEQYF.

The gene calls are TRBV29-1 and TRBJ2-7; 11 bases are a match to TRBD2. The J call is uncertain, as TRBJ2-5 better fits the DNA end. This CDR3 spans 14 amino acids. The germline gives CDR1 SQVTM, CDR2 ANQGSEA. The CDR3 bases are TGCAGCACTGGGACTAGCGGAGTACAAGAGACCCAGTACTTC. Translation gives CSTGTSGVQETQYF.

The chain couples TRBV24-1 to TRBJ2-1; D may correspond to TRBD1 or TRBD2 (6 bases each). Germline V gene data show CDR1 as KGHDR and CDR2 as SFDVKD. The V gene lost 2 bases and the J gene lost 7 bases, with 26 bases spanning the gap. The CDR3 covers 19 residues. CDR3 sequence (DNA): TGTGCCACCAGTGATTCGACACCTCTTAGGGGGGAAATATGGAATGAGCAGTTCTTC. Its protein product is CATSDSTPLRGEIWNEQFF.

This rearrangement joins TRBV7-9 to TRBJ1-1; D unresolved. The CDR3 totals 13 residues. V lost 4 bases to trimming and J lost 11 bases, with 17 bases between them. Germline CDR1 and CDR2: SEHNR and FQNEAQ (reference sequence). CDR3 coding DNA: TGTGCCAGCAGCTCGCCTCCCAGCACTCGGGCTTTCTTT. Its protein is CASSSPPSTRAFF.

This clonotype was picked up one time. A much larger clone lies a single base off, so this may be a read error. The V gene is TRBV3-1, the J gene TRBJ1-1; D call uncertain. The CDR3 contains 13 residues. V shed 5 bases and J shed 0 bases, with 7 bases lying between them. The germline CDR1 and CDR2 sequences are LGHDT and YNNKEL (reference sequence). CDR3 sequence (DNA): TGTGCCAGCAGCGAACTACTGAACACTGAAGCTTTCTTT. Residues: CASSELLNTEAFF.

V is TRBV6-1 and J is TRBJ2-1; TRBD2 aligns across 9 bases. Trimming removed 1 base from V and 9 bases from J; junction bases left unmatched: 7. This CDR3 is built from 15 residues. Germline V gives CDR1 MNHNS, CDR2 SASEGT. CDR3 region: CASSEVGLAFGEQFF. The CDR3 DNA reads TGTGCCAGCAGTGAAGTGGGACTAGCTTTTGGTGAGCAGTTCTTC.

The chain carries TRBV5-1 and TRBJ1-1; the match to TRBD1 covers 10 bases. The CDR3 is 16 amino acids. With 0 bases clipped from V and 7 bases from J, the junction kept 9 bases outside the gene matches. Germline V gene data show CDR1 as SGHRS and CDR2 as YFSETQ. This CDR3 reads CASSLGTGGELGEAFF. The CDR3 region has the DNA TGCGCCAGCAGCTTGGGGACAGGGGGGGAATTGGGTGAAGCTTTCTTT. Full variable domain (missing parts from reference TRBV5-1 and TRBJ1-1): KAGVTQTPRYLIKTRGQQVTLSCSPISGHRSVSWYQQTPGQGLQFLFEYFSETQRNKGNFPGRFSGRQFSNSRSEMNVSTLELGDSALYLCASSLGTGGELGEAFFGQGTRLTVV.

The CDR3 bases are TGTGCCAGCAGTTTTGTGCAAAATCAAGAGACCCAGTACTTC. It specifies CASSFVQNQETQYF. J is TRBJ2-5 and V is TRBV12-3 or TRBV12-4; D is uncertain. CDR3 length: 14 amino acids. Trimming took off 3 bases at V and 2 bases at J, with 10 bases between the two ends.

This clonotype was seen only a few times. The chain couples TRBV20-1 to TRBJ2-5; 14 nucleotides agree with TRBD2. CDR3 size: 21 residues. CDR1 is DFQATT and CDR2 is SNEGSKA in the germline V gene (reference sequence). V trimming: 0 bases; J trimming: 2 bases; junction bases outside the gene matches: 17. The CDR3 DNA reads TGCAGTGCTAGAGAACAGGGACTAGCGGGAGCTTACTCAGGTCCTCAAGAGACCCAGTACTTC. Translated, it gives CSAREQGLAGAYSGPQETQYF.

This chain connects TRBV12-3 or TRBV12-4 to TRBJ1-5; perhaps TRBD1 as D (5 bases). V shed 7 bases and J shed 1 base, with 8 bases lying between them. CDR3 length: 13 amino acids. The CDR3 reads CASTGVSNQPQHF. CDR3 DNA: TGTGCCAGCACGGGGGTAAGCAATCAGCCCCAGCATTTT.

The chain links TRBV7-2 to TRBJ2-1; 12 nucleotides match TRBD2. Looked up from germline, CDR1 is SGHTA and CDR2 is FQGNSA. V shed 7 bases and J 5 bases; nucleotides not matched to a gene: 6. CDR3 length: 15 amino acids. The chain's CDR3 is CASNLLAGGHNEQFF. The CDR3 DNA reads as TGTGCCAGCAACCTACTAGCGGGAGGCCACAATGAGCAGTTCTTC.

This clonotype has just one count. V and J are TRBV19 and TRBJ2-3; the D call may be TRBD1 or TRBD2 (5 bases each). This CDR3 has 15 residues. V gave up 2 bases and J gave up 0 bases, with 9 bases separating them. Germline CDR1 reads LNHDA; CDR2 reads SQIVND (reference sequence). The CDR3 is CASSILGVSTDTQYF. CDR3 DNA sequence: TGTGCCAGTAGTATACTGGGGGTTAGCACAGATACGCAGTATTTT.

This chain's CDR3 is CASSLGPGAQYF. CDR3 nucleotide sequence: TGTGCCAGCAGCTTAGGGCCGGGGGCGCAGTATTTT. The rearrangement joins TRBV7-3 to TRBJ2-3; a possible D gene is TRBD2 (6 bases). This CDR3 has 12 residues. Germline assignment: CDR1 SGHTA and CDR2 FQGTGA. Trimming shortened V by 2 bases and J by 10 bases, and 10 bases separated the two germline ends.